What follows are 4 T cell receptor beta chains derived from one specimen sequenced in a study of T cell changes during pregnancy in multiple sclerosis. Some clones are missing from TCRdb's copy, which holds only in-frame ones; the method was immunoSEQ multiplex PCR. Of roughly 60,000 clones listed, roughly 89% are singletons. This specimen was peripheral blood, taken in the second trimester of pregnancy. The source of these receptors is a female donor with multiple sclerosis, enrolled in a pregnancy study.

In this sample, this clone turned up once. V usage is TRBV28 and J usage is TRBJ1-5; D is undetermined. Germline CDR1 reads MDHEN; CDR2 reads SYDVKM. V was trimmed by 7 bases and J by 2 bases, leaving 3 bases between them. The CDR3 length is 11 residues. The CDR3 reads CASTGNQPQHF. CDR3 nucleotide sequence: TGTGCCAGCACGGGCAATCAGCCCCAGCATTTT. The entire variable domain, with the rest obtained from reference TRBV28 and TRBJ1-5, is as follows: DVKVTQSSRYLVKRTGEKVFLECVQDMDHENMFWYRQDPGLGLRLIYFSYDVKMKEKGDIPEGYSVSREKKERFSLILESASTNQTSMYLCASTGNQPQHFGDGTRLSIL.

The chain has TRBV7-9 and TRBJ2-7, with TRBD1 matching over 10 bases. Trimming removed 2 bases from V and 5 bases from J; junction bases left unmatched: 9. CDR3 length: 16 residues. The germline gives CDR1 SEHNR, CDR2 FQNEAQ (reference sequence). CDR3 sequence: CASSLSTSGQGNEQYF. DNA for the CDR3: TGTGCCAGCAGCTTAAGTACCTCGGGACAGGGGAACGAGCAGTACTTC.

The chain has TRBV5-1 and TRBJ2-7; D is unclear. The CDR3 is 14 amino acids. V lost 4 bases and J 3 bases, leaving 14 bases between the germline ends. Per the germline V gene, CDR1 is SGHRS and CDR2 is YFSETQ. The CDR3 sequence is CASSPVAEYYEQYF. In DNA form, the CDR3 reads TGCGCCAGCAGCCCCGTGGCGGAATACTACGAGCAGTACTTC.

This clone was detected once. The V gene is TRBV27, the J gene TRBJ2-7; possible D gene TRBD1, 6 bases. CDR3 length: 17 residues. The V end lost 0 bases, the J end lost 5 bases, and 20 bases lay between the germline ends. CDR1 MNHEY and CDR2 SMNVEV come from the germline V gene (reference sequence). CDR3 sequence reads: CASSLSVGGLRGHEQYF. As DNA, the CDR3 is TGTGCCAGCAGTTTATCGGTCGGCGGGCTCAGGGGCCACGAGCAGTACTTC.